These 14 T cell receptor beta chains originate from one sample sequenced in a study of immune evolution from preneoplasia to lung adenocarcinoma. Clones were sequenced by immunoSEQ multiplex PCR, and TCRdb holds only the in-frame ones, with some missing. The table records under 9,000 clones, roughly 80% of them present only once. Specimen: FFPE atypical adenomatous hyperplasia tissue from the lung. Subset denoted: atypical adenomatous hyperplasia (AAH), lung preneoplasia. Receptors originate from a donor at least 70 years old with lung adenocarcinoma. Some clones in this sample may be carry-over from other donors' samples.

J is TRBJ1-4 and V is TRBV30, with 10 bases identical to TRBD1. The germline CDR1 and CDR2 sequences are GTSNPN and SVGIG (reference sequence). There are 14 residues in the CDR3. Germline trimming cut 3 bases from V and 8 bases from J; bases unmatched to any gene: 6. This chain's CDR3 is CAWSNDRGLEKLFF. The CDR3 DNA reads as TGTGCCTGGAGCAACGACAGGGGGCTGGAAAAACTGTTTTTT.

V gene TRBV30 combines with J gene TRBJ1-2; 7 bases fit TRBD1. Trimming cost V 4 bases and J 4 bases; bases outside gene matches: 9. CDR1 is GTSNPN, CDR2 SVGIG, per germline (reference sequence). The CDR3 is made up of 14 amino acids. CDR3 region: CAWTRGGEGYGYTF. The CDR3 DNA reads TGTGCCTGGACGAGAGGGGGCGAAGGCTATGGCTACACCTTC.

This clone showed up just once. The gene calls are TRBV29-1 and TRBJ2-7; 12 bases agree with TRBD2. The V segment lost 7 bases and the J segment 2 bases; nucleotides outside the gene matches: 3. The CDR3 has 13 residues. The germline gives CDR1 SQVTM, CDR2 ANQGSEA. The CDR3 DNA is TGCAGCGCGCGACTAGCGGGAGCCTACGAGCAGTACTTC. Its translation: CSARLAGAYEQYF.

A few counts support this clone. DNA of the CDR3: TGTGCCAGCAGCTGGTCGTCCGGGGAGCTGTTTTTT. It translates to CASSWSSGELFF. This chain uses TRBV5-6 with TRBJ2-2; D not resolved. Per germline, CDR1 SGHDT and CDR2 YYEEEE. This CDR3 has 12 residues. V lost 3 bases and J 6 bases, leaving 6 bases between the germline ends.

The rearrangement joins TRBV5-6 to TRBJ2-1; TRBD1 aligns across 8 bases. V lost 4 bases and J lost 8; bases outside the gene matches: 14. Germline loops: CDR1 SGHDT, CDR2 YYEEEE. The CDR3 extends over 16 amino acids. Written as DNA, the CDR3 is TGTGCCAGCAGCCTTCCCGGGACAGGTTGGGACGATGAGCAGTTCTTC. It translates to CASSLPGTGWDDEQFF.

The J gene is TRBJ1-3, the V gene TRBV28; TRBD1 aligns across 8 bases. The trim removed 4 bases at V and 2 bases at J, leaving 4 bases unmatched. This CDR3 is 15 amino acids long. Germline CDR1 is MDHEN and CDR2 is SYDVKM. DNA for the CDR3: TGTGCCAGCAGTTCAGGGGGCAGCGCTGGAAACACCATATATTTT. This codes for CASSSGGSAGNTIYF.

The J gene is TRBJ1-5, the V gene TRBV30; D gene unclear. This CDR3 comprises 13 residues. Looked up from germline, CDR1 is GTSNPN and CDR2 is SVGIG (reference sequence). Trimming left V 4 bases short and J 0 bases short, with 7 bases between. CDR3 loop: CAWKRNSNQPQHF. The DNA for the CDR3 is TGTGCCTGGAAAAGGAATAGCAATCAGCCCCAGCATTTT.

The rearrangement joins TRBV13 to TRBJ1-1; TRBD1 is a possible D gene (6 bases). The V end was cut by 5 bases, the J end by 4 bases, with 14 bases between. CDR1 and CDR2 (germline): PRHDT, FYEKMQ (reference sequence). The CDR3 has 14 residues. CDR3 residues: CASSPTGAGTEAFF. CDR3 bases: TGTGCCAGCAGCCCCACGGGGGCCGGCACTGAAGCTTTCTTT.

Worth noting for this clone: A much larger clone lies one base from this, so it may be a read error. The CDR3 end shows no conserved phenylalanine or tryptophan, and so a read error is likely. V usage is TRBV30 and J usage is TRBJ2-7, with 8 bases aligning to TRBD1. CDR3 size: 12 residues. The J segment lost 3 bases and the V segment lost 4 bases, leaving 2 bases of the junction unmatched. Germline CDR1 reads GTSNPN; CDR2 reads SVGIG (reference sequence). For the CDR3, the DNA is TGTGCCTGGAAAGACAGGGGCTACGAGCAGTACCTC. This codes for CAWKDRGYEQYL.

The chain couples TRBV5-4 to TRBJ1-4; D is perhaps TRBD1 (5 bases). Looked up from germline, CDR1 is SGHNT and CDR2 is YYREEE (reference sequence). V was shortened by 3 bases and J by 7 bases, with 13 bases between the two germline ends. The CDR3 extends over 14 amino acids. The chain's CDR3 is CASSSGTDTEKLFF. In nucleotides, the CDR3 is TGTGCCAGCAGCTCCGGGACCGACACTGAAAAACTGTTTTTT.

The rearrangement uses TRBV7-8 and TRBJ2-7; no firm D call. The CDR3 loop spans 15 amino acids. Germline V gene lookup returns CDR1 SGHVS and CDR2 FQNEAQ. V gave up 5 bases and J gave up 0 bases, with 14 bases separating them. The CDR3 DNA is TGTGCCAGCAGCCCCCGAAGGGATAGCTCCTACGAGCAGTACTTC. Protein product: CASSPRRDSSYEQYF.

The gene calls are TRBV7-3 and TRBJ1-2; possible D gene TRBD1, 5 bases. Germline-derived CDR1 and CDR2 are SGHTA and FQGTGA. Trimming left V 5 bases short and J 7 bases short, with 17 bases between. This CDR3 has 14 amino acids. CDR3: CASSPGTPGGGYTF. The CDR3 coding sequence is TGTGCCAGCAGCCCCGGGACGCCCGGGGGTGGCTACACCTTC.

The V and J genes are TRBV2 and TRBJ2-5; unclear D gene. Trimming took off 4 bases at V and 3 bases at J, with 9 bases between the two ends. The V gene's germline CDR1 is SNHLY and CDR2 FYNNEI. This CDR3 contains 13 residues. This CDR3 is CASSGRREETQYF. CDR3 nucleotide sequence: TGTGCCAGCAGTGGTAGACGAGAAGAGACCCAGTACTTC.

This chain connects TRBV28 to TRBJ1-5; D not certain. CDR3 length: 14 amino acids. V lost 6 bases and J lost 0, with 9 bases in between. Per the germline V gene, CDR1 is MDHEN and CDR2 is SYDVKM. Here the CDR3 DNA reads TGTGCCAGCAGCGGCCCTTATAGCAATCAGCCCCAGCATTTT. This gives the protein CASSGPYSNQPQHF.